The present entry profiles one T cell receptor (beta chain) with its context. Its antigen remains unidentified. Regions amplified from RNA transcripts were the TCR beta CDR3 regions. A first-round RT-PCR of the TCR CDR3 used the HTBI primer set. Each CDR3 protein gets one entry after TCRdb re-called the multiplex PCR reads with MiXCR. The sample carries 750,000 to 900,000 distinct CDR3 sequences, approximately 40% recorded once. Patients counted as stable if ophthalmopathy did not develop within 18 months. This sample is drawn from a study of T cells in Graves' hyperthyroidism and ophthalmopathy. About the study: Once the initial diagnosis was made, peripheral blood was obtained before any treatment.

Trimming removed 0 bases from V and 5 bases from J, with 11 bases in between. This CDR3 contains 15 residues. General study results and limits: Among thyroid clonotypes expanded above 0.001, most also appeared in blood. Ophthalmopathy, as predicted by the model, came a median roughly 6.5 months after the prediction.

The V call is TRBV12-3 or TRBV12-4, the J call TRBJ1-5; D ambiguous. The clonotype originates from a young man with Graves' hyperthyroidism. The sequenced sample was blood. The CDR3 here is CASSLARAGYQPQHF. The CDR3 coding sequence is TGTGCCAGCAGTTTAGCGCGTGCGGGGTATCAGCCCCAGCATTTT.